The 18 T cell receptor beta chains below were found in one sample sequenced in a study of blood T cell repertoires in COVID-19. Some clones are missing from TCRdb's copy, which holds only in-frame ones; the method was immunoSEQ multiplex PCR. This sample has under 350,000 clones, with approximately 86% found just once. The sequencing sample was made of PBMCs or T cells enriched from blood (not recorded which). The receptors shown here come from a woman in her 40s with acute COVID-19.

A few counts support this clone. The sample contains more than one DNA sequence encoding this CDR3. The rearrangement joins TRBV6-5 to TRBJ1-1; 7 nucleotides align to TRBD1. The CDR3 totals 15 residues. Looked up from germline, CDR1 is MNHEY and CDR2 is SVGAGI. Trimming cost V 0 bases and J 0 bases; bases outside gene matches: 1. The CDR3 nucleotides read TGTGCCAGCAGTTACTCAGGGGGCTTGAACACTGAAGCTTTCTTT. Residues: CASSYSGGLNTEAFF.

The J gene is TRBJ1-6, the V gene TRBV4-3; D gene uncertain. Germline CDR1 is LGHNA and CDR2 is YSLEER. The length of the CDR3 is 20 residues. Trimming shortened V by 0 bases and J by 0 bases, and 18 bases separated the two germline ends. The CDR3 sequence is CASSQERTFTGSSYNSPLHF. CDR3 nucleotide sequence: TGCGCCAGCAGCCAAGAGAGAACGTTTACGGGGAGCTCCTATAATTCACCCCTCCACTTT.

V gene TRBV27 combines with J gene TRBJ2-3; possibly TRBD2 for D (5 bases). The CDR3 contains 17 residues. Trimming left V 3 bases short and J 0 bases short, with 16 bases between. Germline V gene lookup returns CDR1 MNHEY and CDR2 SMNVEV (reference sequence). CDR3 coding DNA: TGTGCCAGCAGTTTTTTAGGGAGTCTTTCTAGCACAGATACGCAGTATTTT. Translation gives CASSFLGSLSSTDTQYF.

The CDR3 coding sequence is TGCGCCAGCAGCCGGACAGGCTCTGGAAACACCATATATTTT. It yields the protein CASSRTGSGNTIYF. The chain links TRBV5-1 to TRBJ1-3, with 7 bases that match TRBD1. With V trimmed by 4 bases and J by 0 bases, 1 base remained unmatched. The CDR3 loop spans 14 amino acids. Germline lookup yields CDR1 SGHRS and CDR2 YFSETQ.

The table lists this clone with a few counts. The rearrangement joins TRBV7-9 to TRBJ2-5, with TRBD2 identical over 8 bases. After removal of 2 bases from V and 2 bases from J, the junction contained 7 bases not matched to a gene. This CDR3 contains 16 residues. Germline loops: CDR1 SEHNR, CDR2 FQNEAQ (reference sequence). As DNA, the CDR3 is TGTGCCAGCAGCTTACTCGAAGCGGGAGATCAAGAGACCCAGTACTTC. Translation gives CASSLLEAGDQETQYF.

The rearrangement links TRBV29-1 to TRBJ2-7; 9 nucleotides match TRBD1. V lost 0 bases and J lost 3; bases outside the gene matches: 6. CDR3 length: 15 amino acids. Germline V gives CDR1 SQVTM, CDR2 ANQGSEA. CDR3 region: CSVEDPGTGLYEQYF. CDR3 coding DNA: TGCAGCGTTGAAGATCCCGGGACAGGGCTCTACGAGCAGTACTTC.

Written as DNA, the CDR3 is TGTGCCAGCAGTGACTTCTACAGGGGGCAGGACACTGAAGCTTTCTTT. It specifies CASSDFYRGQDTEAFF. This chain joins TRBV6-4 and TRBJ1-1, with 9 bases identical to TRBD1. This CDR3 has 16 amino acids. The V gene end was trimmed by 1 base and the J gene end by 3 bases; junction bases not matched to a gene: 6. Germline CDR1 MRHNA, CDR2 SNTAGT.

V is TRBV4-3 and J is TRBJ2-7; 13 positions agree with TRBD2. The CDR3 spans 18 residues. Losses at the gene ends were 2 bases for V and 5 bases for J; bases not matched to a gene: 12. Germline V gene sequence: CDR1 LGHNA, CDR2 YSLEER. Written as DNA, the CDR3 is TGCGCCAGCAGCCAATACCGGACTAGCGGGAGTATCGTGGACGAGCAGTACTTC. Residues: CASSQYRTSGSIVDEQYF.

The rearrangement uses TRBV11-2 and TRBJ2-7, with 10 bases lining up with TRBD2. Germline loops: CDR1 SGHAT, CDR2 FQNNGV. The V and J ends lost 4 bases and 0 bases, in that order; junction bases with no gene match: 9. CDR3 length equals 17 residues. CDR3 DNA: TGTGCCAGCAGCTCACGACTGGGGACTAGCGACTCCTACGAGCAGTACTTC. It translates to CASSSRLGTSDSYEQYF.

This chain joins TRBV28 and TRBJ2-4; maybe TRBD2 (7 bases). Per the germline V gene, CDR1 is MDHEN and CDR2 is SYDVKM. V gave up 8 bases and J gave up 0 bases, with 26 bases separating them. This CDR3 is 19 amino acids long. CDR3 protein: CASESAGVGGVVAKNIQYF. DNA of the CDR3: TGTGCCAGCGAATCCGCCGGAGTAGGGGGGGTTGTAGCCAAAAACATTCAGTACTTC.

This rearrangement joins TRBV5-1 to TRBJ1-1; 10 bases map to TRBD1. Germline V gives CDR1 SGHRS, CDR2 YFSETQ. This CDR3 is built from 16 residues. Trimming at V came to 4 bases and at J to 5 bases, leaving 11 bases not matched to a gene. CDR3 region: CASSLSSWTGGTEAFF. CDR3 in DNA: TGCGCCAGCAGCCTCTCCTCCTGGACAGGGGGGACTGAAGCTTTCTTT.

The V gene is TRBV7-3, the J gene TRBJ1-1, with 8 nucleotides matching TRBD1. Looked up from germline, CDR1 is SGHTA and CDR2 is FQGTGA. The CDR3 contains 13 residues. Trimming at V came to 5 bases and at J to 3 bases, leaving 2 bases not matched to a gene. The DNA for the CDR3 is TGTGCCAGCAGCCAGGGGGCGGACACTGAAGCTTTCTTT. Protein product: CASSQGADTEAFF.

The chain couples TRBV7-9 to TRBJ1-1, with a weak D call TRBD1 (6 bases). This CDR3 has 16 amino acids. Germline loops: CDR1 SEHNR, CDR2 FQNEAQ (reference sequence). The V and J ends lost 2 bases and 6 bases respectively, with 19 bases between them. The CDR3 loop is CASSLFGSRGKAEAFF. The CDR3 nucleotides are TGTGCCAGCAGCTTATTTGGGTCGAGGGGGAAAGCTGAAGCTTTCTTT.

Remarks on this clone: At one of its ends the junction is not consistent with the germline gene, which may arise from a read error. J is TRBJ2-2 and V is TRBV4-1, with 9 bases matching TRBD2. CDR1 is MGHRA and CDR2 is YSYEKL in the germline V gene. This CDR3 has 19 residues. CDR3 nucleotide sequence: TGCGCCCGCAGCCGGCCCTTTTACCCGGCTAGCGGGAAGGTCGTGGAGCTGTTTTTT. Residues: CARSRPFYPASGKVVELFF.

The rearrangement links TRBV21-1 to TRBJ2-7; TRBD1, the table's D call, lacks a check against the DNA. TRBV21-1 is a documented pseudogene. CDR3 length: 16 amino acids. The CDR3 DNA follows: TGTGCCAGCAGCAAAGCGCATGGACAGGCTACCTACGAGCAGTACTTC. This translates into CASSKAHGQATYEQYF.

The rearrangement links TRBV5-1 to TRBJ1-4; maybe TRBD1 (6 bases). This CDR3 comprises 16 residues. Germline assignment: CDR1 SGHRS and CDR2 YFSETQ. The V end was cut by 4 bases, the J end by 2 bases, with 15 bases between. The CDR3 DNA is TGCGCCAGCAGCGTACAGGGTAGTGGTACTAATGAAAAACTGTTTTTT. Translation: CASSVQGSGTNEKLFF.

The chain is built from TRBV7-9 and TRBJ1-6; 7 bases are shared with TRBD1. The junction had 5 bases not matched to a gene; V was cut back by 3 bases and J by 9 bases. CDR1 SEHNR and CDR2 FQNEAQ come from the germline V gene (reference sequence). The CDR3 sequence is 14 residues long. This CDR3 is CASSFGTETSPLHF. In DNA, the CDR3 is TGTGCCAGCAGCTTTGGGACAGAGACTTCACCCCTCCACTTT. The entire variable domain, with the rest obtained from reference TRBV7-9 and TRBJ1-6, is as follows: DTGVSQNPRHKITKRGQNVTFRCDPISEHNRLYWYRQTLGQGPEFLTYFQNEAQLEKSRLLSDRFSAERPKGSFSTLEIQRTEQGDSAMYLCASSFGTETSPLHFGNGTRLTVT.

The V and J genes are TRBV9 and TRBJ2-3, with D possibly TRBD2 on 5 matching bases. V was clipped by 3 bases and J by 4 bases, with 12 bases between them. Germline lookup yields CDR1 SGDLS and CDR2 YYNGEE. The CDR3 extends over 14 amino acids. The chain's CDR3 is CASSDGVLADTQYF. The CDR3 nucleotides read TGTGCCAGCAGCGACGGGGTCCTGGCAGATACGCAGTATTTT.